Presented here are 7 T cell receptor beta chains from one specimen sequenced in a study of brain metastases from non-small cell lung cancer (dated by TCRdb to the late 2010s). The library was prepared using the immunoSEQ multiplex PCR assay. The clones in this table, taken by TCRdb from immuneACCESS, are in-frame only. Not every clone is retained; where verified, under half of the shortfall comes from an unresolved V gene, and the cause of the rest is unknown. The sample table shows about 2,000 clones, and about 89% are seen once. Of the sample, about 3.5% is held by the ten largest clones. The sample taken for sequencing was primary lung tumor tissue. The label giving this sample's cell subset or site can be read as: primary lung tumor paired with brain metastasis. The receptors derive from a donor over 35 with non-small cell lung cancer.

This clone came up once. This chain links TRBV3-1 (or the pseudogene TRBV3-2) with TRBJ1-2, with D unresolved. The CDR3 is made up of 14 amino acids. Per germline, CDR1 LGHDT and CDR2 YNNKEL (reference sequence). V lost 6 bases and J 6 bases, leaving 17 bases between the germline ends. DNA of the CDR3: TGTGCCAGCAGTCATTTTGGTAAGCGGGATGGCTACACCTTC. It encodes CASSHFGKRDGYTF.

The genes are TRBV11-1 and TRBJ2-7, with D possibly TRBD1 on 6 matching bases. CDR3 size: 12 residues. Deletions cut 3 bases from V and 3 bases from J, with 6 bases between. The germline CDR1 and CDR2 sequences are SGHAT and FQDESV (reference sequence). CDR3 region: CASSLTGYEQYF. Written as DNA, the CDR3 is TGTGCCAGCAGCTTGACAGGCTACGAGCAGTACTTC.

Remarks on this clone: This CDR3 is also generated by other DNA sequences in the sample. The chain joins TRBV10-2 to TRBJ2-7, with TRBD1 identical over 8 bases. Germline CDR1 is WSHSY and CDR2 is SAAADI. The trim removed 9 bases at V and 6 bases at J, leaving 10 bases unmatched. The CDR3 spans 13 residues. This chain's CDR3 is CASSKGQALEQYF. CDR3 in DNA: TGCGCCAGTAGCAAGGGACAGGCACTCGAGCAGTACTTC.

The V call is TRBV7-2, the J call TRBJ1-4; D gene unclear. In germline, CDR1 is SGHTA, CDR2 FQGNSA. The CDR3 loop spans 13 amino acids. The ends were cut back, 2 bases at V and 7 bases at J, with 8 bases in the middle. The DNA of the CDR3 is TGTGCCAGCAGCTTAATTCTCACTGAAAAACTGTTTTTT. Its protein product is CASSLILTEKLFF.

This chain uses TRBV28 with TRBJ1-4; D is unclear. Between the trimmed V and J ends, which lost 2 bases and 6 bases, there was a span of 10 bases. Per germline, CDR1 MDHEN and CDR2 SYDVKM. CDR3 length: 14 residues. The CDR3 spells CASSLAGAHEKLFF. The CDR3 DNA is TGTGCCAGCAGTTTAGCGGGTGCGCATGAAAAACTGTTTTTT. The full variable domain, completed using reference TRBV28 and TRBJ1-4, is DVKVTQSSRYLVKRTGEKVFLECVQDMDHENMFWYRQDPGLGLRLIYFSYDVKMKEKGDIPEGYSVSREKKERFSLILESASTNQTSMYLCASSLAGAHEKLFFGSGTQLSVL.

The gene calls are TRBV19 and TRBJ1-5, with D possibly TRBD1 on 6 matching bases. Trimming took 3 bases from V and 5 from J, leaving 14 bases between them. Germline CDR1 reads LNHDA; CDR2 reads SQIVND (reference sequence). CDR3 length: 15 amino acids. CDR3 region: CASSMVGGHDQPQHF. In DNA, the CDR3 is TGTGCCAGTAGTATGGTTGGGGGGCACGATCAGCCCCAGCATTTT.

The chain couples TRBV25-1 to TRBJ2-5; D may be TRBD1 (7 bases). From germline, CDR1 is MGHDK and CDR2 SYGVNS. Trimming shortened V by 0 bases and J by 6 bases, and 14 bases separated the two germline ends. The CDR3 consists of 15 residues. The CDR3 sequence: CASSEYGGGRKTQYF. The CDR3 DNA reads as TGTGCCAGCAGTGAATATGGAGGGGGCCGGAAGACCCAGTACTTC.